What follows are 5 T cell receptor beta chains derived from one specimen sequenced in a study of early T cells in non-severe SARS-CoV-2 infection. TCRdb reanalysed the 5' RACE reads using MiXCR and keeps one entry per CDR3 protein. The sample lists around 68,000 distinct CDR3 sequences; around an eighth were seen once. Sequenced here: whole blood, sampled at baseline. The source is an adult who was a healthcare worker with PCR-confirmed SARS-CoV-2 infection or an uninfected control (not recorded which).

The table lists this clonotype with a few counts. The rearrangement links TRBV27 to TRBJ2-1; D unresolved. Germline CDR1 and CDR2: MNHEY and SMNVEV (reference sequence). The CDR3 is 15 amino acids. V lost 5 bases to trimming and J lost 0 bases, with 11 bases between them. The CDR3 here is CASSGRRNSYNEQFF. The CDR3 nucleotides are TGTGCCAGCAGTGGGCGTCGGAACTCCTACAATGAGCAGTTCTTC.

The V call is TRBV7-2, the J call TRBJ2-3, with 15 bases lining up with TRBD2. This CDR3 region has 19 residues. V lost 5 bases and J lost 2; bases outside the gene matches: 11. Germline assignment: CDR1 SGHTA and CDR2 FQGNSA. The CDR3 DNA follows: TGTGCCAGCAGCCCGAGGGGACTAGCGGGAGGACGTGTCACAGATACGCAGTATTTT. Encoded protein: CASSPRGLAGGRVTDTQYF.

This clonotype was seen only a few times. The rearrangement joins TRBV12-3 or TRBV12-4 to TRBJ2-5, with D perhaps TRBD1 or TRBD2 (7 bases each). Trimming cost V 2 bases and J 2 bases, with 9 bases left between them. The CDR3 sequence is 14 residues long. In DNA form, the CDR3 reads TGTGCCAGCAGTTTACAGGGGGGGCAAGAGACCCAGTACTTC. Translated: CASSLQGGQETQYF.

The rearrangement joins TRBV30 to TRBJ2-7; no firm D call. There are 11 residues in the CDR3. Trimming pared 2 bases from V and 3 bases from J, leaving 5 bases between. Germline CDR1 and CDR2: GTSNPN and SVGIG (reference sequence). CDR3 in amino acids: CAWSRNYEQYF. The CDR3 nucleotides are TGTGCCTGGAGTAGGAACTACGAGCAGTACTTC.

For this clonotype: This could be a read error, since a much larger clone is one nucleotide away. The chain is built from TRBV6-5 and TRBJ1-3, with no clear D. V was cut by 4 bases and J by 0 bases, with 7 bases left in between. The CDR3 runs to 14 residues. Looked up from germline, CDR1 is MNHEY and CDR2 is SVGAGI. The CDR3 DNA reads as TGTGCCAGCAGTTTCGGAGGCTCTGGAAACACCATATATTTT. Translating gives CASSFGGSGNTIYF.